These 13 T cell receptor beta chains share one sample of origin, sequenced in a study of shared clonotypes between healthy human individuals. Here immunoSEQ multiplex PCR was the method, and the copy in TCRdb shows in-frame clones only, minus some. Here the sample spans 2 million to 2.5 million clones, 85% to 95% being singletons. The sequenced sample consisted of naive CD4+ T cells from PBMCs. The sample's subset: CD45RA+ positively selected. Source of these receptors: a man younger than 35 in good health. Some clones in this sample may be carry-over from other donors' samples.

V and J are TRBV5-1 and TRBJ2-5; D gene ambiguous. Trimming cost V 0 bases and J 5 bases, with 8 bases left between them. The CDR3 totals 13 residues. The germline CDR1 and CDR2 sequences are SGHRS and YFSETQ. The DNA for the CDR3 is TGCGCCAGCAGCTTGGGAGGTATGGAGACCCAGTACTTC. Translation: CASSLGGMETQYF.

The CDR3 protein is CSTGTYEQYF. The CDR3, as DNA: TGCAGTACAGGGACTTACGAGCAGTACTTC. The rearrangement uses TRBV20-1 and TRBJ2-7; D assignment may be TRBD1 or TRBD2 (6 bases each). Trimming left V 8 bases short and J 4 bases short, with 9 bases between. The CDR3 has 10 residues. CDR1 and CDR2 (germline): DFQATT, SNEGSKA (reference sequence).

The chain uses TRBV18 and TRBJ2-2; 7 nucleotides match TRBD1. This CDR3 region has 17 residues. Trimming at V came to 2 bases and at J to 1 base, leaving 7 bases not matched to a gene. Germline-derived CDR1 and CDR2 are KGHSH and LQKENI. The CDR3 reads CASSPVPGQQNTGELFF. The CDR3 DNA sequence: TGTGCCAGCTCACCAGTCCCGGGACAGCAGAACACCGGGGAGCTGTTTTTT.

In regard to this clone: The same CDR3 also results from other DNA sequences found in this sample. The genes are TRBV9 and TRBJ1-2; D unclear. Germline assignment: CDR1 SGDLS and CDR2 YYNGEE. The CDR3 is made up of 13 amino acids. Trimming cost V 0 bases and J 3 bases, with 6 bases left between them. The CDR3 DNA follows: TGTGCCAGCAGCGTAGGCGGAGACTATGGCTACACCTTC. Encoded protein: CASSVGGDYGYTF. Using reference TRBV9 and TRBJ1-2 for the parts outside the CDR3, the full variable domain is DSGVTQTPKHLITATGQRVTLRCSPRSGDLSVYWYQQSLDQGLQFLIQYYNGEERAKGNILERFSAQQFPDLHSELNLSSLELGDSALYFCASSVGGDYGYTFGSGTRLTVV.

A remark on this clone: Distinct nucleotide sequences in the sample also encode this CDR3. V usage is TRBV5-4 and J usage is TRBJ2-7; a possible D gene is TRBD1 (6 bases). CDR1 is SGHNT and CDR2 is YYREEE in the germline V gene (reference sequence). The CDR3 sequence is 14 residues long. V dropped 2 bases and J dropped 0 bases, with 9 bases sitting between them. CDR3 loop: CASSLDRYSYEQYF. DNA of the CDR3: TGTGCCAGCAGCTTAGACAGGTACTCCTACGAGCAGTACTTC.

Notes on this clone: The sample has other DNA sequences that encode this CDR3 too. The J gene is TRBJ2-1, the V gene TRBV18; the D gene is possibly TRBD1 (5 bases). The V and J ends lost 2 bases and 7 bases respectively, with 9 bases between them. The CDR3 sequence is 13 residues long. Germline V gene data show CDR1 as KGHSH and CDR2 as LQKENI. CDR3 sequence (DNA): TGTGCCAGCTCACCATCCAGGGATAATGAGCAGTTCTTC. As protein: CASSPSRDNEQFF.

This clone has a single count. The chain links TRBV19 to TRBJ1-2; 10 bases map to TRBD1. Germline assignment: CDR1 LNHDA and CDR2 SQIVND (reference sequence). The CDR3 is made up of 15 amino acids. Trimming at V came to 5 bases and at J to 2 bases, leaving 5 bases not matched to a gene. The CDR3 is CASSVPGQGNYGYTF. DNA of the CDR3: TGTGCCAGTAGTGTGCCGGGACAGGGGAACTATGGCTACACCTTC.

V and J are TRBV19 and TRBJ2-1, with 15 bases identical to TRBD2. Per the germline V gene, CDR1 is LNHDA and CDR2 is SQIVND (reference sequence). The CDR3 totals 16 residues. Trimming at V came to 6 bases and at J to 3 bases, leaving 3 bases not matched to a gene. This CDR3 reads CASRSGLAGGYNEQFF. The DNA of the CDR3 is TGTGCCAGTAGGTCGGGACTAGCGGGAGGCTACAATGAGCAGTTCTTC.

V gene TRBV18 combines with J gene TRBJ2-2; D is ambiguous. Trimming removed 5 bases at V and 2 bases at J, with 15 bases between. The CDR3 is 16 residues long. In germline, CDR1 is KGHSH, CDR2 LQKENI. The CDR3 DNA sequence: TGTGCCAGCTCAATCGGACGGATTCCTAACACCGGGGAGCTGTTTTTT. Translated, it gives CASSIGRIPNTGELFF.

The J gene is TRBJ2-7, the V gene TRBV6-1; D not certain. This CDR3 spans 13 amino acids. In germline, CDR1 is MNHNS, CDR2 SASEGT. Trimming stripped 0 bases from V and 2 bases from J, with 5 bases between. The CDR3 is CASSEAGTYEQYF. The CDR3 nucleotides are TGTGCCAGCAGTGAAGCGGGTACCTACGAGCAGTACTTC.

Only one count was recorded for this clone. The rearrangement links TRBV18 to TRBJ1-2; the D gene is possibly TRBD1 (5 bases). The CDR3 sequence is 13 residues long. The V gene's germline CDR1 is KGHSH and CDR2 LQKENI. Deletions cut 4 bases from V and 8 bases from J, with 14 bases between. DNA of the CDR3: TGTGCCAGCTCACGGGACGGCCCCGGGGGCTACACCTTC. The encoded protein is CASSRDGPGGYTF.

V is TRBV7-3 and J is TRBJ2-2; the match to TRBD1 covers 8 bases. The germline V gene encodes CDR1 SGHTA and CDR2 FQGTGA. CDR3 size: 15 residues. V trimming: 5 bases; J trimming: 1 base; junction bases outside the gene matches: 3. Here the CDR3 reads CASSRQGLNTGELFF. The CDR3 DNA follows: TGTGCCAGCAGCCGACAGGGGCTGAACACCGGGGAGCTGTTTTTT.

V usage is TRBV6-5 and J usage is TRBJ2-5; D uncertain. The CDR3 extends over 13 amino acids. Per germline, CDR1 MNHEY and CDR2 SVGAGI. Deletions cut 0 bases from V and 5 bases from J, with 7 bases between. This CDR3 is CASSYSKAETQYF. DNA of the CDR3: TGTGCCAGCAGTTACTCGAAAGCGGAGACCCAGTACTTC.